Listed below are T cell receptor beta chains from one sample, sequenced in a study of cytomegalovirus exposure and HLA in healthy donors. Profiling relied on immunoSEQ multiplex PCR, and the TCRdb table lists in-frame clones only, not all of them. The top ten clones hold approximately 20% of a sample with some 87,000 clones, approximately 79% of them seen once. Sequencing was carried out using PBMCs. All receptors derive from a middle-aged woman in good health and CMV-seropositive. CDR3s include the opening cysteine and the closing phenylalanine or tryptophan. D genes are given only for firm matches. The size field is filled for only some rows; it gives once, few, many or a size class.

cdr3_nt	cdr3_aa	d_call	v_call	clone_size	j_call
TGTGCCAGCAGCGCGGGACTAGCGGCCCCCAACGAGTTCTTC	CASSAGLAAPNEFF	TRBD2	TRBV5-4	NA	TRBJ2-1
TGTGCCAGCAGCCGAGCCATTCCGGGCCAAGAGACCCAGTACTTC	CASSRAIPGQETQYF	NA	TRBV7-2	once	TRBJ2-5
TGTGCCAGCACAAAGGTGGGGCAGGGGAACACTGAAGCTTTCTTT	CASTKVGQGNTEAFF	NA	TRBV6-1	few	TRBJ1-1
TGCGCCAGCAGCCCCGAGCAGGGTCGGGAGACCCAGTACTTC	CASSPEQGRETQYF	NA	TRBV5-1	NA	TRBJ2-5
TGTGCCAGCAGTTACTCCCGGACACGAAGTAATGAAAAACTGTTTTTT	CASSYSRTRSNEKLFF	NA	TRBV6-6	NA	TRBJ1-4
TGCGCCAGCAGCTTGGGGGCCCAGACTACGCCGGCCCAGTACTTC	CASSLGAQTTPAQYF	NA	TRBV5-1	NA	TRBJ2-5
TGTGCCAGCAGCCTCCGGGACAGGGGCACAGATACGCAGTATTTT	CASSLRDRGTDTQYF	TRBD1	TRBV5-4	NA	TRBJ2-3
TGTGCCAGCAGTACCACAGGGCTCTCCTACAATGAGCAGTTCTTC	CASSTTGLSYNEQFF	NA	TRBV6-5	few	TRBJ2-1
TGTGCCAGCACTTTTAGTAATCTTGGTCAGCCCCAGCATTTT	CASTFSNLGQPQHF	NA	TRBV5-5	NA	TRBJ1-5
TGTGCCAGCAGCTTAACAGGTTGGGACAGGAATCAGCCCCAGCATTTT	CASSLTGWDRNQPQHF	TRBD1	TRBV5-6	once	TRBJ1-5
TGTGCCAGCAGTGAAGCGGCAGGGTTACGTTACGGAAACACCATATATTTT	CASSEAAGLRYGNTIYF	NA	TRBV6-1	NA	TRBJ1-3
TGTGCCAGCAGTGAAGCGTTAACCGGGGGGGACATTCAGTACTTC	CASSEALTGGDIQYF	TRBD2	TRBV6-1	few	TRBJ2-4
TGTGCCAGCAGTTCCTCCACAGGGATGAACACTGAAGCTTTCTTT	CASSSSTGMNTEAFF	NA	TRBV28	few	TRBJ1-1
TGTGCCAGCAGTGAATCTTGGACTCGTGGAGGCTCTGGAAACACCATATATTTT	CASSESWTRGGSGNTIYF	NA	TRBV6-1	NA	TRBJ1-3
TGTGCCAGCAGTGAAGAGCAGGGATTTCGAGAGACCCAGTACTTC	CASSEEQGFRETQYF	NA	TRBV2	NA	TRBJ2-5
TGCGCCAGCAGCTTCCCCGGGACAGGGTCGGAGACCCAGTACTTC	CASSFPGTGSETQYF	TRBD1	TRBV5-1	NA	TRBJ2-5
TGTGCCAGCAGCTTAGCGAGACAGAGAGCTAACTATGGCTACACCTTC	CASSLARQRANYGYTF	NA	TRBV7-2	NA	TRBJ1-2
TGTGCCTGGAGTAGGACAGGCGTGAATGAAAAACTGTTTTTT	CAWSRTGVNEKLFF	TRBD1	TRBV30	NA	TRBJ1-4
TGTGCCAGCGGGAGTGGCGGGGAGCTGTTTTTT	CASGSGGELFF	NA	TRBV6-6	few	TRBJ2-2
TGTGCCTGGAGTGTAGGGGCGGGGCACTATAGCGAGACCCAGTACTTC	CAWSVGAGHYSETQYF	NA	TRBV30	NA	TRBJ2-5
TGTGCCTGGAGGAGACAGGGGGCCAACGAGCAGTACTTC	CAWRRQGANEQYF	TRBD1	TRBV30	NA	TRBJ2-7
TGCGCCAGCAGCCCGGGGACTAGCGGGGGATACCAAGAGACCCAGTACTTC	CASSPGTSGGYQETQYF	TRBD2	TRBV5-1	NA	TRBJ2-5
TGTGCCTGGAGTGTACAGGACCGTCAGCCCCAGCATTTT	CAWSVQDRQPQHF	NA	TRBV30	NA	TRBJ1-5
TGTGCCAGCAGCTTGCAGGTCCCCAATGAGCAGTTCTTC	CASSLQVPNEQFF	NA	TRBV5-6	NA	TRBJ2-1
TGTGCCAGCAGCGTAGGTCCAGGGGGAAGCTCCTACGAGCAGTACTTC	CASSVGPGGSSYEQYF	TRBD1	TRBV9	NA	TRBJ2-7
TGCAGCGTTGGGCCGGGCCAAGAGACCCAGTACTTC	CSVGPGQETQYF	NA	TRBV29-1	NA	TRBJ2-5
TGCGCCAGCAGCTTTAACAGGGCTGGTGAGCAAGAGACCCAGTACTTC	CASSFNRAGEQETQYF	NA	TRBV5-1	NA	TRBJ2-5
TGTGCCAGCAGTTACTCCGGGTCGGCGAACGAGCAGTACTTC	CASSYSGSANEQYF	NA	TRBV6-6	NA	TRBJ2-7
TGTGCCAGCAGCCCCAGGCAGGCAGATAATTCACCCCTCCACTTT	CASSPRQADNSPLHF	NA	TRBV2	NA	TRBJ1-6
TGCGCCAGCAGCTTGGGGGCTAGCGGGGGGGCCAGGTCCTACAATGAGCAGTTCTTC	CASSLGASGGARSYNEQFF	TRBD2	TRBV5-1	NA	TRBJ2-1
TGTTCCAGCAGCTTAGAACCAGGGGGGAATGAGCAGTTCTTC	CSSSLEPGGNEQFF	NA	TRBV7-9	NA	TRBJ2-1
TGCGCCAGCAGCTCGGGACTAGCGGGAGGGCCGGGCTCCTACGAGCAGTACTTC	CASSSGLAGGPGSYEQYF	TRBD2	TRBV5-1	few	TRBJ2-7
TGTGCCAGCAGTGACGTCAGCGTTAGCTCCTACGAGCAGTACTTC	CASSDVSVSSYEQYF	NA	TRBV2	NA	TRBJ2-7
TGCGCCAGCAGCTTGGAGGGACAGGTCGCCTTGGGGCAGTACTTC	CASSLEGQVALGQYF	TRBD1	TRBV5-1	NA	TRBJ2-7
TGCAGCGTTAATCCGGGACAGGGGGCGCGTGGCTACACCTTC	CSVNPGQGARGYTF	TRBD1	TRBV29-1	few	TRBJ1-2
TGTGCCAGCAGTTTGCAGGGGGCAGGCACTGAAGCTTTCTTT	CASSLQGAGTEAFF	TRBD1	TRBV6-6	few	TRBJ1-1
TGTGCCAGCAGTCCATGGACAGGGGGGCCAAATGAGCAGTTCTTC	CASSPWTGGPNEQFF	TRBD1	TRBV28	once	TRBJ2-1
TGTGCCAGCAGCCCGTCTGGGGCCAACGTCCTGACTTTC	CASSPSGANVLTF	NA	TRBV11-3	NA	TRBJ2-6
TGTGCCAGTAGGGACAGGGGAGGCAATGAAAAACTGTTTTTT	CASRDRGGNEKLFF	TRBD1	TRBV19	NA	TRBJ1-4
TGTGCCAGCACCACATCGGGACAGGGTTACGAGCAGTACTTC	CASTTSGQGYEQYF	TRBD1	TRBV25-1	NA	TRBJ2-7
TGTGCCAGCAAGGGCAGGGCGAACACCGGGGAGCTGTTTTTT	CASKGRANTGELFF	NA	TRBV6-1	NA	TRBJ2-2
TGTGCCAGCAGTTACGAGGGGGTAACTGGAAACACCATATATTTT	CASSYEGVTGNTIYF	NA	TRBV6-6	NA	TRBJ1-3
TGTGCCTGGAGTCGAGGGATGGGTGAAAAACTGTTTTTT	CAWSRGMGEKLFF	NA	TRBV30	NA	TRBJ1-4
TGTGCCACTCACTTAGCTAGCGGACGAAATGAGCAGTTCTTC	CATHLASGRNEQFF	TRBD2	TRBV5-4	NA	TRBJ2-1
TGTGCCAGCTCGCCGGGACAGGGAATCTACGAGCAGTACTTC	CASSPGQGIYEQYF	TRBD1	TRBV9	NA	TRBJ2-7
TGTGCCAGCAGCCTAGCGGGAGGACACAATGAGCAGTTCTTC	CASSLAGGHNEQFF	TRBD2	TRBV6-1	NA	TRBJ2-1
TGTGCCAGCAGCAGGGGGTCCACCTACGAGCAGTACTTC	CASSRGSTYEQYF	TRBD1	TRBV6-1	NA	TRBJ2-7
TGTGCCAGCAGCTTCCACCCGGGGACTAGTCCCGTCACAGATACGCAGTATTTT	CASSFHPGTSPVTDTQYF	NA	TRBV12-1	few	TRBJ2-3
TGCGCCAGCAACCCAGGAAGGGGATATGGCTACACCTTC	CASNPGRGYGYTF	NA	TRBV5-1	NA	TRBJ1-2
TGTGCCAGCAGCTTAGGGCAGGGGTCGTTTGGCTACACCTTC	CASSLGQGSFGYTF	NA	TRBV7-8	few	TRBJ1-2
TGCGCCAGCAGCTGGGGACAGGATTACGAGCAGTACTTC	CASSWGQDYEQYF	TRBD1	TRBV5-1	NA	TRBJ2-7
TGTGCCAGCAGTGCAGGGGGCGGAAATCAGCCCCAGCATTTT	CASSAGGGNQPQHF	TRBD1	TRBV28	NA	TRBJ1-5
TGCAGCGTTATCTCCGGGACAGGGACCAACTATGGCTACACCTTC	CSVISGTGTNYGYTF	TRBD1	TRBV29-1	NA	TRBJ1-2
TGCGCCAGCAGCCAATCCATTCGGGGGTTCGAGGAGCAGTACTTC	CASSQSIRGFEEQYF	NA	TRBV4-1	NA	TRBJ2-7
TGCGCCAGCAGCTTGTCCATGACATCCCAGACAGGACCAAATATTCAAGGGAGCAATCAGCCCCAGCATTTT	CASSLSMTSQTGPNIQGSNQPQHF	NA	TRBV5-1	NA	TRBJ1-5
TGTGCCAGCATCCGGGACAGGGGAGGCCAGTACGAGCAGTACTTC	CASIRDRGGQYEQYF	TRBD1	TRBV6-1	NA	TRBJ2-7
TGCGCCAGCAGCTTGGCCACCGCGAACAATGAGCAGTTCTTC	CASSLATANNEQFF	NA	TRBV5-1	NA	TRBJ2-1
TGTGCTAGTGGTACCTGGACAGTGGGATCCTACGAGCAGTACTTC	CASGTWTVGSYEQYF	NA	TRBV12-5	NA	TRBJ2-7
TGTGCCAGCAGCCCCTCCTCGGGGGGGACTGGGGAGCAGTACTTC	CASSPSSGGTGEQYF	TRBD2	TRBV7-6	NA	TRBJ2-7